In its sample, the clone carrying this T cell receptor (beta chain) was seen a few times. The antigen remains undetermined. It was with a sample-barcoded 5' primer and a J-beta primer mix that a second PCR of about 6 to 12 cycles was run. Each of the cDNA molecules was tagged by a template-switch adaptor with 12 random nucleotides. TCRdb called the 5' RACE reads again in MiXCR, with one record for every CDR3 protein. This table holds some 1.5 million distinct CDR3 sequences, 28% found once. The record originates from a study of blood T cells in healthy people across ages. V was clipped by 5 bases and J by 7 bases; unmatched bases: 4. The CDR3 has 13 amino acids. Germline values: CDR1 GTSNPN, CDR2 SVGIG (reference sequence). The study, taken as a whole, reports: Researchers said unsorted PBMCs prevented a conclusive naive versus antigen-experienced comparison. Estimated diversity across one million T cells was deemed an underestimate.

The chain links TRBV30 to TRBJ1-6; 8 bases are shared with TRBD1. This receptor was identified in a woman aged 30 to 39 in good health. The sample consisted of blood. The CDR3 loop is CAWGTGVNSPLHF. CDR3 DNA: TGTGCCTGGGGGACAGGAGTCAATTCACCCCTCCACTTT.